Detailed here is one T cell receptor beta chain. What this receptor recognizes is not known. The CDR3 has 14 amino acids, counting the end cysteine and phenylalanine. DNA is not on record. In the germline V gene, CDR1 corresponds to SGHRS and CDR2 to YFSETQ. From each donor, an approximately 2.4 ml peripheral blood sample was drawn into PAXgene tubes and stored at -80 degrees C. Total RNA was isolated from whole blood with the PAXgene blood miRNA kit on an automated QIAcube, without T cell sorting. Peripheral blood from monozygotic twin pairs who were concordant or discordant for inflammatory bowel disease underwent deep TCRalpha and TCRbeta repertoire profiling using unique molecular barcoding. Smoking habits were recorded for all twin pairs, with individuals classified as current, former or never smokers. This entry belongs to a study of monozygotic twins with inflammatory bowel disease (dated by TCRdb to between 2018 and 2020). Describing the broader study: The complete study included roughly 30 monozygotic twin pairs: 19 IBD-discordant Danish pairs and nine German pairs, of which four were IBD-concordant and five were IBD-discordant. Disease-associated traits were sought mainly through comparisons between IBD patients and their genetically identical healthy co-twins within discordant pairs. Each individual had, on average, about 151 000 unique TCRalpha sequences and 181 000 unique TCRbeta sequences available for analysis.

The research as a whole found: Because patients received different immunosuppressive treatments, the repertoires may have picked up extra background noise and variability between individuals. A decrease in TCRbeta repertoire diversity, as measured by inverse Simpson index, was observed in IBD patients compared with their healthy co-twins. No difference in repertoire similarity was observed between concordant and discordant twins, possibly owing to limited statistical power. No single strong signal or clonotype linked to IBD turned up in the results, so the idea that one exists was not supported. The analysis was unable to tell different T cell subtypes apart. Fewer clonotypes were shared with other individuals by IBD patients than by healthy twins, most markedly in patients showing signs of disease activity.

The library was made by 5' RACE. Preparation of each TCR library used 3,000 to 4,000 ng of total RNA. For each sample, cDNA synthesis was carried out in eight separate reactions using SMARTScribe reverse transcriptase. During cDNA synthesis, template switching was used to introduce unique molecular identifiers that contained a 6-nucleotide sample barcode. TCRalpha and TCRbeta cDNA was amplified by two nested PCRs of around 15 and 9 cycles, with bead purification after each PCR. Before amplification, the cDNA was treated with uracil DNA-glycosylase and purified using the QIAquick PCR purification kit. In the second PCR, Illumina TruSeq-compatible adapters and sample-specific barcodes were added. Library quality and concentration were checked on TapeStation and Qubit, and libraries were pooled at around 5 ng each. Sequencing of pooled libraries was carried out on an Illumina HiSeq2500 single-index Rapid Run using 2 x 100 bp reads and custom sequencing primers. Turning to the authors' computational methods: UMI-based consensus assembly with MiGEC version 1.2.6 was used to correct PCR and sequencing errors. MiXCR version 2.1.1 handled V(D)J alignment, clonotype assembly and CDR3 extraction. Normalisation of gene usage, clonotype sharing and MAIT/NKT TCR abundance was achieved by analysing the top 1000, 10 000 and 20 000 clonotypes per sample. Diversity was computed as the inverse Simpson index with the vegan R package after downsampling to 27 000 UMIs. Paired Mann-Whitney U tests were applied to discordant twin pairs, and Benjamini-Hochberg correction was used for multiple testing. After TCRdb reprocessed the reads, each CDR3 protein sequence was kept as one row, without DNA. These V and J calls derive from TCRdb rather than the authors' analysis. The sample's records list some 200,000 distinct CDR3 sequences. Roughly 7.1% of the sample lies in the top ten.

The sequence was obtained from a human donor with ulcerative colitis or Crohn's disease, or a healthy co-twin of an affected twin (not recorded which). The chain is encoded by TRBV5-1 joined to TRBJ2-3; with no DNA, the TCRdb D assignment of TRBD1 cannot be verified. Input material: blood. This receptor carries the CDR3 CASGGGRGTDTQYF.